Presented here are 31 T cell receptor beta chains from one specimen sequenced in a study of blood T cells in healthy people across ages (dated by TCRdb to 2015 to 2017). Library method: 5' RACE. Sequencer: Illumina HiSeq 2500. The second PCR ran for roughly 6 to 11 cycles and used a J-beta primer mix along with a sample-barcoded 5' primer. TCRdb reprocessing: public reads trimmed at Q25 with fastp, clones called with MiXCR, in-frame beta chains kept. Rows matching on CDR3 protein sequence are summarized as one entry with the most common DNA and genes. The sample table shows under 750,000 distinct CDR3 sequences, and around half are seen once. The ten top clones hold roughly 24% of the sample. Source material: blood. Every receptor here comes from a man aged 80 or over in good health.

The chain has TRBV2 and TRBJ2-7, with a tentative D call TRBD1 (6 bases). With 4 bases removed from V and 7 bases from J, the gap between germline ends came to 20 bases. Germline V gene sequence: CDR1 SNHLY, CDR2 FYNNEI. The CDR3 runs 15 residues. The DNA of the CDR3 is TGTGCCAGCAGTGCTGACAGGCCGACTGGGGGAGAGCAGTACTTC. It codes for CASSADRPTGGEQYF.

This clonotype has a count of ten or more. The rearrangement joins TRBV20-1 to TRBJ2-1, with TRBD1 matching over 8 bases. The CDR3 consists of 14 residues. The germline gives CDR1 DFQATT, CDR2 SNEGSKA (reference sequence). The V and J ends lost 6 bases and 0 bases, in that order; junction bases with no gene match: 4. The chain's CDR3 is CSADRGSSYNEQFF. The CDR3 DNA reads as TGCAGTGCAGACAGGGGTAGCTCCTACAATGAGCAGTTCTTC.

The count of this clonotype is one. The chain combines TRBV7-2 with TRBJ2-1; D is unresolved. CDR1 is SGHTA, CDR2 FQGNSA, per germline. Trimming took 5 bases from V and 0 from J, leaving 8 bases between them. This CDR3 comprises 14 residues. The CDR3 loop is CASSRTHSYNEQFF. DNA of the CDR3: TGTGCCAGCAGCCGGACCCACTCCTACAATGAGCAGTTCTTC.

The rearrangement uses TRBV7-2 and TRBJ1-6; D may be TRBD1 (5 bases). The CDR3 is made up of 15 amino acids. V shed 3 bases and J shed 7 bases, with 13 bases lying between them. CDR1 is SGHTA, CDR2 FQGNSA, per germline. CDR3 residues: CASSFLAGTNSPLHF. DNA of the CDR3: TGTGCCAGCAGCTTTTTGGCAGGGACGAATTCACCCCTCCACTTT.

CDR3 in amino acids: CASNRQTGTEAFF. DNA of the CDR3: TGTGCCAGCAATCGACAGACAGGCACTGAAGCTTTCTTT. The V and J genes are TRBV28 and TRBJ1-1; TRBD1 might be the D (6 bases). Trimming shortened V by 7 bases and J by 4 bases, and 13 bases separated the two germline ends. The V gene's germline CDR1 is MDHEN and CDR2 SYDVKM. This CDR3 comprises 13 residues.

In its sample, this clonotype was seen a few times. V is TRBV4-2 and J is TRBJ1-4; no definite D call. CDR1 and CDR2 from the germline V gene are LGHNA and YNFKEQ. The CDR3 is 15 amino acids. The V gene lost 0 bases and the J gene lost 0 bases, with 5 bases spanning the gap. As DNA, the CDR3 is TGTGCCAGCAGCCAAGACAGAACAACTAATGAAAAACTGTTTTTT. Its protein product is CASSQDRTTNEKLFF.

Concerning this clonotype: One end of the junction is discordant with germline, which a read error may explain. The CDR3 loop is CASSETGLETQYF. The CDR3 nucleotides read TGTGCTAGCAGCGAAACAGGGCTGGAGACCCAGTACTTC. The genes are TRBV7-7 and TRBJ2-7; the D gene is possibly TRBD1 (6 bases). The J call could be wrong; TRBJ2-5 is a better fit for the DNA end. The CDR3 is 13 residues long. Germline V CDR1 and CDR2: SSHAT, FNYEAQ (reference sequence).

This rearrangement joins TRBV9 to TRBJ1-2; no definite D call. This CDR3 spans 14 amino acids. The germline V gene has CDR1 SGDLS and CDR2 YYNGEE. V was cut by 0 bases and J by 5 bases, with 11 bases left in between. CDR3 in DNA: TGTGCCAGCAGCGTAGAACCGGGAGTTTATGGCTACACCTTC. Translation gives CASSVEPGVYGYTF. Full variable domain (remainder filled in from reference TRBV9 and TRBJ1-2): DSGVTQTPKHLITATGQRVTLRCSPRSGDLSVYWYQQSLDQGLQFLIQYYNGEERAKGNILERFSAQQFPDLHSELNLSSLELGDSALYFCASSVEPGVYGYTFGSGTRLTVV.

The J gene is TRBJ2-3, the V gene TRBV5-1; D is perhaps TRBD1 (5 bases). The CDR3 consists of 17 residues. The V gene's germline CDR1 is SGHRS and CDR2 YFSETQ. Trimming left V 3 bases short and J 0 bases short, with 17 bases between. The CDR3 nucleotides are TGCGCCAGCAGCTCAGAAACAGGAGACTTAAGCACAGATACGCAGTATTTT. Its translation: CASSSETGDLSTDTQYF.

This clonotype was seen ten or more times. The chain employs TRBV6-2 or TRBV6-3 and TRBJ2-5, with 7 bases lining up with TRBD1. This CDR3 spans 17 amino acids. Germline V lookup: CDR1 MNHEY, CDR2 SVGEGT. With V trimmed by 0 bases and J by 2 bases, 9 bases remained unmatched. The CDR3 nucleotides are TGTGCCAGCAGTTACTCCTTCGGGACAGCGGAACAAGAGACCCAGTACTTC. Amino acid sequence: CASSYSFGTAEQETQYF.

The chain joins TRBV7-2 to TRBJ2-1, with D hard to call. Trimming stripped 5 bases from V and 3 bases from J, with 11 bases between. This CDR3 region has 14 residues. Germline CDR1 and CDR2: SGHTA and FQGNSA. This CDR3 is CASSPDGHYNEQFF. In DNA form, the CDR3 reads TGTGCCAGCAGCCCGGACGGGCACTACAATGAGCAGTTCTTC.

This clonotype was seen a handful of times. The gene calls are TRBV5-1 and TRBJ2-4; D is perhaps TRBD2 (6 bases). TRBJ2-7 explains the end of the DNA better; the J call may be wrong. The length of the CDR3 is 13 residues. Per the germline V gene, CDR1 is SGHRS and CDR2 is YFSETQ. CDR3 loop: CASSWKEGYEQYF. The CDR3 bases are TGCGCCAGCAGCTGGAAGGAGGGGTACGAGCAGTACTTC.

In its sample, this clonotype was seen many times. This rearrangement joins TRBV10-3 to TRBJ2-7; TRBD2 aligns across 7 bases. Germline lookup yields CDR1 ENHRY and CDR2 SYGVKD. This CDR3 is built from 15 residues. The J segment lost 1 base and the V segment lost 10 bases, leaving 13 bases of the junction unmatched. The CDR3 coding sequence is TGTGCCACCGGGGGGATAGGTGCTCCATCCTACGAGCAGTACTTC. Its protein product is CATGGIGAPSYEQYF.

This chain links TRBV6-5 with TRBJ2-3; no clear D gene. CDR3 length: 16 amino acids. The V and J ends lost 5 bases and 2 bases respectively, with 17 bases between them. Germline V CDR1 and CDR2: MNHEY, SVGAGI. CDR3 sequence: CASSPGPDTHTDTQYF. The DNA of the CDR3 is TGTGCCAGCAGTCCTGGGCCGGATACCCACACAGATACGCAGTATTTT.

V is TRBV15 and J is TRBJ2-7; TRBD1 agrees at 8 bases. Losses at the gene ends were 0 bases for V and 5 bases for J; bases not matched to a gene: 12. Germline CDR1 LNHNV, CDR2 YYDKDF (reference sequence). CDR3 length: 17 amino acids. The CDR3: CATSREVDRAPRDEQYF. The CDR3, as DNA: TGTGCCACCAGCAGAGAGGTGGACAGGGCCCCCCGGGACGAGCAGTACTTC. The variable domain in full, completed from reference TRBV15 and TRBJ2-7, reads DAMVIQNPRYQVTQFGKPVTLSCSQTLNHNVMYWYQQKSSQAPKLLFHYYDKDFNNEADTPDNFQSRRPNTSFCFLDIRSPGLGDTAMYLCATSREVDRAPRDEQYFGPGTRLTVT.

This clonotype has only a few counts. The chain carries TRBV4-1 and TRBJ2-3; unclear D gene. Germline CDR1 reads MGHRA; CDR2 reads YSYEKL. V lost 3 bases to trimming and J lost 4 bases, with 5 bases between them. The CDR3 totals 12 residues. The CDR3 region is CASSQVADTQYF. The CDR3 coding sequence is TGCGCCAGCAGCCAGGTGGCAGATACGCAGTATTTT.

This clonotype was seen repeatedly, ten times or more. The V and J genes are TRBV7-9 and TRBJ1-1; a possible D gene is TRBD1 (6 bases). This CDR3 comprises 13 residues. Germline V gene data show CDR1 as SEHNR and CDR2 as FQNEAQ (reference sequence). The V end was cut by 5 bases, the J end by 1 base, with 8 bases between. The CDR3 reads CASSTGQNTEAFF. The CDR3 DNA is TGTGCCAGCAGCACGGGACAGAACACTGAAGCTTTCTTT.

This clonotype was detected only a few times. The chain combines TRBV5-6 with TRBJ1-1, with D possibly TRBD1 on 6 matching bases. Trimming cost V 3 bases and J 5 bases, with 20 bases left between them. Germline V gene data show CDR1 as SGHDT and CDR2 as YYEEEE. The CDR3 totals 16 residues. CDR3 in amino acids: CASSSRWAQGRTEAFF. CDR3 nucleotides: TGTGCCAGCAGCTCTCGATGGGCACAGGGTCGTACTGAAGCTTTCTTT.

CDR3 loop: CASSKGHNYEQYF. CDR3 in DNA: TGTGCCAGCAGTAAGGGACATAACTACGAGCAGTACTTC. The rearrangement uses TRBV25-1 and TRBJ2-7; D possibly corresponds to TRBD1 (6 bases). Germline CDR1 reads MGHDK; CDR2 reads SYGVNS. Trimming pared 5 bases from V and 3 bases from J, leaving 11 bases between. CDR3 length: 13 amino acids.

The chain joins TRBV11-1 to TRBJ2-7, with D perhaps TRBD1 (5 bases). Trimming took 1 base from V and 7 from J, leaving 11 bases between them. The V gene's germline CDR1 is SGHAT and CDR2 FQDESV (reference sequence). This CDR3 comprises 13 residues. The CDR3: CASSLGQGKEQYF. The DNA of the CDR3 is TGTGCCAGCAGCTTAGGCCAGGGCAAAGAGCAGTACTTC. The variable domain in full, with the rest retrieved from reference TRBV11-1 and TRBJ2-7, is EAEVAQSPRYKITEKSQAVAFWCDPISGHATLYWYRQILGQGPELLVQFQDESVVDDSQLPKDRFSAERLKGVDSTLKIQPAELGDSAMYLCASSLGQGKEQYFGPGTRLTVT.

The genes are TRBV4-3 and TRBJ2-7; weak D call: TRBD1 (6 bases). This CDR3 comprises 14 residues. Germline V gene lookup returns CDR1 LGHNA and CDR2 YSLEER. Trimming removed 3 bases from V and 2 bases from J, with 11 bases in between. The CDR3 sequence is CASSHATGTYEQYF. For the CDR3, the DNA is TGCGCCAGCAGCCATGCGACAGGAACCTACGAGCAGTACTTC.

This clonotype came up once. Possible read error: a much larger clone is one base away. Here the CDR3 DNA reads TGTGCCAACAGCTTAGGTTTGCCCCCAGAGACCCAGTACTTC. It encodes CANSLGLPPETQYF. The chain joins TRBV7-2 to TRBJ2-5; D unresolved. The CDR3 is made up of 14 amino acids. CDR1 is SGHTA and CDR2 is FQGNSA in the germline V gene. Filled out from reference TRBV7-2 and TRBJ2-5, the complete variable domain reads GAGVSQSPSNKVTEKGKDVELRCDPISGHTALYWYRQSLGQGLEFLIYFQGNSAPDKSGLPSDRFSAERTGGSVSTLTIQRTQQEDSAVYLCANSLGLPPETQYFGPGTRLLVL.

V gene TRBV10-3 combines with J gene TRBJ2-1; D perhaps matches TRBD2 (5 bases). V lost 2 bases and J 0 bases, leaving 8 bases between the germline ends. The CDR3 loop spans 15 amino acids. In germline, CDR1 is ENHRY, CDR2 SYGVKD. The CDR3 loop is CAISERESSYNEQFF. Written as DNA, the CDR3 is TGTGCCATCAGTGAGAGGGAGAGCTCCTACAATGAGCAGTTCTTC.

As to this clonotype: Compared with germline, one end of the junction differs, possibly owing to a read error. The V and J genes are TRBV6-5 and TRBJ2-2, with unresolved D. Germline-derived CDR1 and CDR2 are MNHEY and SVGAGI. The CDR3 is 11 amino acids. The CDR3 region has the DNA TGTGCCGGCAGCTACGCCGGGGAGCTGTTTTTT. It encodes CAGSYAGELFF.

This clonotype showed up just a few times. V and J are TRBV27 and TRBJ2-3; 7 bases match TRBD1. V was pared by 6 bases and J by 1 base, with 10 bases of the junction left unmatched. The CDR3 has 16 amino acids. Germline V lookup: CDR1 MNHEY, CDR2 SMNVEV (reference sequence). CDR3 sequence reads: CASRRPTGCGTDTQYF. DNA of the CDR3: TGTGCCAGCAGACGCCCGACAGGGTGTGGCACAGATACGCAGTATTTT.

This clonotype was counted between two and nine times. The CDR3 loop reads CASSLRPTRGDKGDGYTF. CDR3 nucleotides: TGCGCCAGCAGCTTGAGGCCCACCCGCGGAGATAAGGGGGATGGCTACACCTTC. V usage is TRBV5-1 and J usage is TRBJ1-2; a weak D match, TRBD1 (6 bases). Germline CDR1 reads SGHRS; CDR2 reads YFSETQ. This CDR3 is 18 amino acids long. Trimming took off 1 base at V and 6 bases at J, with 25 bases between the two ends.

With respect to this clonotype: This clone may be a read error of a much larger clone one base away. The chain uses TRBV6-5 and TRBJ2-1, with TRBD1 matching 8 bases. The J call could be wrong; TRBJ2-7 is a better fit for the DNA end. The CDR3 has 16 amino acids. The V gene's germline CDR1 is MNHEY and CDR2 SVGAGI. The CDR3 coding sequence is TGTGCCAGCAGAGGACAGGACAGGGAACCCTACAATGAGCAGTACTTC. Residues: CASRGQDREPYNEQYF.

This clonotype came up a few times. The gene calls are TRBV3-1 and TRBJ2-1; a weak D match, TRBD1 (6 bases). There are 15 residues in the CDR3. Germline-derived CDR1 and CDR2 are LGHDT and YNNKEL (reference sequence). Trimming shortened V by 1 base and J by 3 bases, and 10 bases separated the two germline ends. CDR3 in DNA: TGTGCCAGCAGCCAAGGGCAGGGGATCTACAATGAGCAGTTCTTC. As protein: CASSQGQGIYNEQFF.

V is TRBV20-1 and J is TRBJ2-3, with D possibly being TRBD1 (6 bases). V was pared by 2 bases and J by 5 bases, with 17 bases between. The CDR3 totals 15 residues. Germline CDR1 is DFQATT and CDR2 is SNEGSKA (reference sequence). The CDR3: CSARTGTPALDTQYF. DNA of the CDR3: TGCAGTGCTAGAACCGGGACACCCGCTTTAGATACGCAGTATTTT.

The CDR3 DNA reads as TGCAGTGCTCGTCCCGGGACAGGGTTACGGGAAGGCTACACCTTC. Its protein product is CSARPGTGLREGYTF. This chain joins TRBV20-1 and TRBJ1-2; 9 bases agree with TRBD1. The CDR3 covers 15 residues. Germline CDR1 is DFQATT and CDR2 is SNEGSKA (reference sequence). Germline trimming cut 5 bases from V and 8 bases from J; bases unmatched to any gene: 15.

V and J are TRBV7-2 and TRBJ2-3; 10 positions match TRBD2. Germline CDR1 reads SGHTA; CDR2 reads FQGNSA. The CDR3 covers 17 residues. Trimming cost V 0 bases and J 4 bases; bases outside gene matches: 7. CDR3 protein: CASSLAPSGRKADTQYF. DNA of the CDR3: TGTGCCAGCAGCTTAGCGCCTAGCGGGAGAAAGGCAGATACGCAGTATTTT.